This T cell receptor beta chain was recovered during a study of cytomegalovirus exposure and HLA in healthy donors. In the study overall: Around 85 million unique TCR sequences came from HLA-typed donors in an early release. Findings and limits, study-wide: In a later analysis, the majority of CMV-associated beta chains seemingly showed HLA restriction. Earlier analysis found most TCR beta V segments productive about 87% or about 30% of the time.

V was pared by 0 bases and J by 5 bases, with 3 bases of the junction left unmatched. The CDR3 length is 14 residues. CDR1 and CDR2 (germline): SNHLY, FYNNEI. Remarks on this clone: The antigen remains undetermined.

This PCR relied on a set of 60 Vbeta primers and 13 Jbeta primers. Only in-frame clones appear in the TCRdb table, and some are missing; sequencing was by immunoSEQ multiplex PCR. The profile shows roughly 160,000 clones, approximately 77% of them singletons. J is TRBJ2-5 and V is TRBV2; 7 bases align to TRBD2. Material: PBMCs. This TCR derives from a female donor in good health and CMV-seronegative. The chain's CDR3 is CASSEARSGETQYF. The CDR3 DNA is TGTGCCAGCAGTGAAGCGCGTAGCGGGGAGACCCAGTACTTC.